This T cell receptor (beta chain) was sequenced during a study of identical twins. Study-wide results and caveats: Excess sharing between twins was weaker in beta out-of-frame sequences.

All donors were healthy, and all were Caucasian. This clonotype was recorded a few times. Its target is unknown. This CDR3 is 17 amino acids long. V lost 0 bases and J lost 2, with 20 bases in between. Germline CDR1 DFQATT, CDR2 SNEGSKA (reference sequence). A single record per CDR3 protein comes from TCRdb applying MiXCR to the 5' RACE reads. The sample shows 1.5 million to 2 million distinct CDR3 sequences, about 32% of them seen only once. Sequenced input: cord blood. The chain has TRBV20-1 and TRBJ2-7; unclear D gene. The source is a newborn girl in good health. DNA for the CDR3: TGCAGTGCTAGAGATTTTTTGGGCTTTAACTCAACCTACGAGCAGTACTTC. Translated, it gives CSARDFLGFNSTYEQYF.